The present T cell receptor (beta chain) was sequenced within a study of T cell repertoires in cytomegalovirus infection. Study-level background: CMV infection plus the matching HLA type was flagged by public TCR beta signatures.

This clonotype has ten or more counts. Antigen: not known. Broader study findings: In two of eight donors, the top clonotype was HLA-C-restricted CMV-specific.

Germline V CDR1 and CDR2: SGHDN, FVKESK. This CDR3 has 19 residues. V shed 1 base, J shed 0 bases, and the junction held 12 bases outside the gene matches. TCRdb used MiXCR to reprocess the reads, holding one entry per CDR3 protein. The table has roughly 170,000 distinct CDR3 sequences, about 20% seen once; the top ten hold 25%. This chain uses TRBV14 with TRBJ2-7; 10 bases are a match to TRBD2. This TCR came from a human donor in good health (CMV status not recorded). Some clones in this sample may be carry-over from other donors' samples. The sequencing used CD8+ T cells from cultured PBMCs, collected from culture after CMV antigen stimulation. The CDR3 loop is CASSQGPTSGPASSYEQYF. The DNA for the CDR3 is TGTGCCAGCAGCCAAGGTCCGACTAGCGGGCCGGCGAGCTCCTACGAGCAGTACTTC.